This T cell receptor beta chain was captured by sequencing in a study of blood T cells in healthy people across ages. Extraction of total RNA produced a minimum of 5 micrograms from each sample. It was with a sample-barcoded 5' primer and a J-beta primer mix that a second PCR of about 6 to 12 cycles was run. TCRdb analysed the 5' RACE reads with MiXCR anew, one entry per CDR3 protein. The sample records 600,000 to 650,000 distinct CDR3 sequences, around three fifths being singletons. The CDR3 sequence is 15 residues long. V was cut by 3 bases and J by 7 bases, with 18 bases left in between. The germline V gene encodes CDR1 LNHDA and CDR2 SQIVND (reference sequence). Study outcomes and limitations: Long-lived donors had more naive CD4+ cells and higher diversity than aged donors.

Comment on this clonotype: The antigen is not known. A much larger clone sits a single nucleotide away, making a read error possible.

This receptor was taken from a man in his sixties in good health. V is TRBV19 and J is TRBJ1-2, with a possible D match to TRBD1 (5 bases). The sample taken for sequencing was blood. CDR3 amino acids: CASSIPGTGITGYTF. The CDR3 DNA follows: TGTGCCAGTAGTATTCCCGGGACCGGCATTACTGGCTACACCTTC.